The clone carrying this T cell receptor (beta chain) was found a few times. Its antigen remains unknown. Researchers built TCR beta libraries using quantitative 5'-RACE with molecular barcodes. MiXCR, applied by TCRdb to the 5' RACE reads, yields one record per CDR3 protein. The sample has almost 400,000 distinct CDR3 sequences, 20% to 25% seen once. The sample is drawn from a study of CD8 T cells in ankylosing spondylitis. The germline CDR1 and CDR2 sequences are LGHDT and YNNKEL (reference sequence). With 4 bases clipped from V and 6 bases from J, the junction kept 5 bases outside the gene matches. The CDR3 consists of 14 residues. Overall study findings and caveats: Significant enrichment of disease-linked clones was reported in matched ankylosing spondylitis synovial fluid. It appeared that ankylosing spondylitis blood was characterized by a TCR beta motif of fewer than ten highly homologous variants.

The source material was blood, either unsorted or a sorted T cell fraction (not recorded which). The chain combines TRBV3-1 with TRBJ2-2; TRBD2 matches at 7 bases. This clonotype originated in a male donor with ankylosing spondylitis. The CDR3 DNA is TGTGCCAGCAGCCGGACTAGAAACGCCGGGGAGCTGTTTTTT. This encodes CASSRTRNAGELFF. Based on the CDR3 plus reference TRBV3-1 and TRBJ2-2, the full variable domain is DTAVSQTPKYLVTQMGNDKSIKCEQNLGHDTMYWYKQDSKKFLKIMFSYNNKELIINETVPNRFSPKSPDKAHLNLHINSLELGDSAVYFCASSRTRNAGELFFGEGSRLTVL.